This entry lists 20 T cell receptor beta chains sequenced from one sample in a study of blood T cell repertoires in COVID-19 (dated by TCRdb to between 2020 and 2021). Libraries were prepared through the immunoSEQ multiplex PCR assay. Entries here come from immuneACCESS through TCRdb and include only in-frame sequences with V and J called. Some clones fail to appear in such tables; in the studies checked, an unresolved V gene covers under half of the shortfall, and the cause of the remainder is unknown. The sample table contains roughly 230,000 clones; only one count was recorded for 70% to 90% of them. Together, the top ten hold 0.85% to 1% of the sample. Material: peripheral blood. The source is a man aged 35 to 55 with acute or convalescent COVID-19.

The count of this clone is one. The V gene is TRBV7-7, the J gene TRBJ1-1, with 10 bases lining up with TRBD1. Germline values: CDR1 SSHAT, CDR2 FNYEAQ (reference sequence). With V trimmed by 5 bases and J by 4 bases, 13 bases remained unmatched. The CDR3 sequence is 17 residues long. CDR3 sequence: CASSPPLRTGGVTEAFF. CDR3 bases: TGTGCCAGCAGCCCTCCCCTAAGGACAGGGGGAGTCACTGAAGCTTTCTTT. Combining the CDR3 with reference TRBV7-7 and TRBJ1-1 gives the whole variable domain GAGVSQSPRYKVTKRGQDVTLRCDPISSHATLYWYQQALGQGPEFLTYFNYEAQPDKSGLPSDRFSAERPEGSISTLTIQRTEQRDSAMYRCASSPPLRTGGVTEAFFGQGTRLTVV.

The chain joins TRBV10-3 to TRBJ2-2, with 9 bases matching TRBD1. Germline V gene sequence: CDR1 ENHRY, CDR2 SYGVKD. CDR3 length: 13 residues. V gave up 4 bases and J gave up 6 bases; unmatched junction bases: 0. CDR3 DNA sequence: TGTGCCATCAGTGGGACAGGGGCCGGGGAGCTGTTTTTT. Its translation: CAISGTGAGELFF.

V is TRBV29-1 and J is TRBJ2-7; 10 bases agree with TRBD1. From germline, CDR1 is SQVTM and CDR2 ANQGSEA. With V trimmed by 4 bases and J by 2 bases, 14 bases remained unmatched. The CDR3 totals 17 residues. DNA of the CDR3: TGCAGCGTTGGCGGGACAGGGGATAGGCGGGGGACCTACGAGCAGTACTTC. It is translated as CSVGGTGDRRGTYEQYF.

This chain uses TRBV28 with TRBJ1-3; D perhaps matches TRBD1 (5 bases). V was trimmed by 5 bases and J by 2 bases, leaving 19 bases between them. The CDR3 consists of 17 residues. Germline CDR1 reads MDHEN; CDR2 reads SYDVKM. The CDR3 coding sequence is TGTGCCAGCAGTCCGCCAGGGTTAGCCGGGCCTGGAAACACCATATATTTT. It encodes CASSPPGLAGPGNTIYF.

This clone was observed a single time. The J gene is TRBJ1-1, the V gene TRBV3-1 (or the pseudogene TRBV3-2), with no clear D. Trimming removed 4 bases from V and 2 bases from J, with 5 bases in between. CDR3 length: 12 amino acids. Germline CDR1 reads LGHDT; CDR2 reads YNNKEL (reference sequence). The CDR3 DNA reads as TGTGCCAGCAGCCCAACAAACACTGAAGCTTTCTTT. Protein product: CASSPTNTEAFF.

This clone was found a few times. V is TRBV6-6 and J is TRBJ1-6; 8 bases are shared with TRBD1. Germline V gene sequence: CDR1 MNHNY, CDR2 SVGAGI (reference sequence). CDR3 size: 15 residues. V lost 2 bases to trimming and J lost 9 bases; unmatched junction nucleotides: 6. The CDR3 sequence is CASSYTQDRGSPLHF. The CDR3 nucleotides are TGTGCCAGCAGTTACACCCAAGACAGGGGTTCACCCCTCCACTTT.

The J gene is TRBJ2-7, the V gene TRBV10-3; 7 bases are a match to TRBD2. This CDR3 comprises 15 residues. J gave up 0 bases and V 6 bases, and 8 bases lay outside the gene matches. Germline V gene sequence: CDR1 ENHRY, CDR2 SYGVKD. The CDR3 region is CAISPLWGGSYEQYF. CDR3 nucleotide sequence: TGTGCCATCAGCCCCTTATGGGGGGGCTCCTACGAGCAGTACTTC.

This clone has more than one count but fewer than ten. The chain has TRBV5-3 and TRBJ1-4; possible D gene TRBD1, 5 bases. TRBV5-3 is labeled an ORF, and its function is uncertain. V was clipped by 1 base and J by 0 bases, with 16 bases between them. The CDR3 contains 18 residues. CDR3: CARSLFDSDQATNEKLFF. CDR3 sequence (DNA): TGTGCCAGAAGCTTGTTCGACAGTGACCAGGCAACTAATGAAAAACTGTTTTTT.

The V gene is TRBV6-5, the J gene TRBJ1-2, with D possibly TRBD1 on 5 matching bases. This CDR3 spans 15 amino acids. V was trimmed by 2 bases and J by 4 bases, leaving 14 bases between them. CDR1 is MNHEY and CDR2 is SVGAGI in the germline V gene. The CDR3 region has the DNA TGTGCCAGCAGTTACCCCCAGGGAGCGGGCTATGGCTACACCTTC. This translates into CASSYPQGAGYGYTF.

The chain recombines TRBV10-2 with TRBJ2-7; a possible D gene is TRBD2 (6 bases). CDR3 length: 13 amino acids. Germline V CDR1 and CDR2: WSHSY, SAAADI. Trimming removed 5 bases from V and 3 bases from J, with 11 bases in between. CDR3 in DNA: TGCGCCAGCAGTAGCGGGTGGCACTACGAGCAGTACTTC. This codes for CASSSGWHYEQYF.

The chain recombines TRBV3-1 (or the pseudogene TRBV3-2) with TRBJ1-4, with D unclear. V lost 1 base and J lost 8, with 11 bases in between. Germline CDR1 and CDR2: LGHDT and YNNKEL (reference sequence). The CDR3 consists of 14 residues. The CDR3 region is CASSQVGWEEKLFF. The CDR3 region has the DNA TGTGCCAGCAGCCAAGTGGGCTGGGAGGAAAAACTGTTTTTT.

V and J are TRBV5-6 and TRBJ2-4; D is tentatively TRBD1 or TRBD2 (5 bases each). The CDR3 is 16 residues long. With 4 bases removed from V and 3 bases from J, the gap between germline ends came to 17 bases. Looked up from germline, CDR1 is SGHDT and CDR2 is YYEEEE. In nucleotides, the CDR3 is TGTGCCAGCAGCCTGGGGACCGTCGGGGTCAAAAACATTCAGTACTTC. This translates into CASSLGTVGVKNIQYF.

The genes are TRBV4-2 and TRBJ1-1; 12 bases are shared with TRBD1. V lost 2 bases, J lost 0 bases, and 4 bases stayed unmatched. The CDR3 runs to 17 residues. The V gene's germline CDR1 is LGHNA and CDR2 YNFKEQ. As DNA, the CDR3 is TGTGCCAGCAGCCAAACCGGGACAGGGGGCATGAACACTGAAGCTTTCTTT. It yields the protein CASSQTGTGGMNTEAFF.

This clone was detected only a few times. The chain couples TRBV28 to TRBJ1-2, with a tentative D call TRBD1 (5 bases). V lost 5 bases, J lost 2 bases, and 15 bases lay in between. Germline assignment: CDR1 MDHEN and CDR2 SYDVKM. The CDR3 has 15 amino acids. The CDR3, as DNA: TGTGCCAGCAGTAAGCCCCGATCAGGGAACTATGGCTACACCTTC. Translated: CASSKPRSGNYGYTF.

About this clone itself: A junction end diverges from the germline sequence, so it may reflect a read error. The V gene is TRBV7-7, the J gene TRBJ1-4, with TRBD1 identical over 8 bases. The CDR3 length is 14 residues. In germline, CDR1 is SSHAT, CDR2 FNYEAQ (reference sequence). The DNA of the CDR3 is TGTGCTAGCAGCCCCGGACAGGGTCGAGAAAAACTGTTTTTT. Protein sequence: CASSPGQGREKLFF.

CDR3 loop: CASSLKGQGFYEQYF. CDR3 in DNA: TGTGCCAGCAGCCTAAAGGGACAGGGGTTCTACGAGCAGTACTTC. This chain connects TRBV13 to TRBJ2-7; 10 nucleotides align to TRBD1. The J segment lost 3 bases and the V segment lost 5 bases, leaving 7 bases of the junction unmatched. There are 15 residues in the CDR3. Germline lookup yields CDR1 PRHDT and CDR2 FYEKMQ (reference sequence).

V gene TRBV27 combines with J gene TRBJ1-5; D possibly corresponds to TRBD1 (6 bases). V lost 4 bases, J lost 4 bases, and 11 bases lay in between. This CDR3 is built from 14 residues. Germline CDR1 MNHEY, CDR2 SMNVEV (reference sequence). The CDR3 is CASSSRTVNQPQHF. The DNA of the CDR3 is TGTGCCAGCAGTTCCCGGACAGTTAATCAGCCCCAGCATTTT.

This rearrangement joins TRBV7-9 to TRBJ1-1; the match to TRBD1 covers 7 bases. Germline CDR1 and CDR2: SEHNR and FQNEAQ (reference sequence). V dropped 2 bases and J dropped 9; count of bases not matched to a gene: 6. CDR3 size: 13 residues. The CDR3 nucleotides read TGTGCCAGCAGCTTAAGGACAGGTCTTCAAGCTTTCTTT. This encodes CASSLRTGLQAFF.

This sequence joins TRBV4-1 and TRBJ2-3; D might be TRBD2 (5 bases). The V gene lost 1 base and the J gene lost 4 bases, with 9 bases spanning the gap. Germline V gives CDR1 MGHRA, CDR2 YSYEKL. The CDR3 is made up of 14 amino acids. The CDR3 reads CASSQGRGPDTQYF. The CDR3 DNA sequence: TGCGCCAGCAGCCAAGGTCGGGGTCCAGATACGCAGTATTTT.

The sample holds a few counts of this clone. The chain couples TRBV6-2 or TRBV6-3 to TRBJ1-5; 9 bases are a match to TRBD1. Germline V gene lookup returns CDR1 MNHEY and CDR2 SVGEGT. The CDR3 sequence is 15 residues long. The junction had 3 bases not matched to a gene; V was cut back by 6 bases and J by 0 bases. CDR3 amino acids: CASSGDRASNQPQHF. CDR3 DNA: TGTGCCAGCAGCGGGGACAGGGCTAGCAATCAGCCCCAGCATTTT.